This is a list of T cell receptor beta chains from one sample in a study of breast tumors, draining lymph nodes, adjacent tissues. TCRdb called the multiplex PCR reads again in MiXCR, with one record for every CDR3 protein. The sample consists of about 140,000 distinct CDR3 sequences, about 31% of them appearing once. The sample consisted of axillary lymph node tissue. Source of these receptors: a female donor with breast cancer. Some clones in this sample may be carry-over from other donors' samples. Each CDR3 is given with its conserved first and last residue. D genes are given only for firm matches. Size tells how often a clone was seen (once, few, many) or the class of an expanded clone, and some rows leave it out.

J gene	clone size	V gene	D gene	CDR3 protein	CDR3 DNA
TRBJ1-2	many	TRBV20-1	-	CSARVGGNYGYTF	TGCAGTGCTAGGGTGGGGGGAAACTATGGCTACACCTTC
TRBJ1-2	many	TRBV7-8	TRBD1	CASSQGGPDGYTF	TGTGCCAGCAGCCAGGGGGGGCCGGATGGCTACACCTTC
TRBJ2-5	many	TRBV3-1	-	CASSQRVGETQYF	TGTGCCAGCAGCCAGAGGGTTGGAGAGACCCAGTACTTC
TRBJ2-7	many	TRBV10-3	-	CAISSGRGVGEQYF	TGTGCCATCAGCTCAGGGAGAGGAGTCGGCGAGCAGTACTTC
TRBJ1-1	-	TRBV19	-	CASSEPGNTEAFF	TGTGCCAGTAGTGAGCCAGGTAACACTGAAGCTTTCTTT
TRBJ2-3	many	TRBV18	TRBD1	CASSPQNRGGTDTQYF	TGTGCCAGCTCACCACAGAACAGGGGCGGCACAGATACGCAGTATTTT
TRBJ1-3	many	TRBV20-1	-	CSARDQGGGNTIYF	TGCAGTGCTAGAGATCAGGGAGGGGGAAACACCATATATTTT
TRBJ2-5	many	TRBV4-2	-	CASSQDFGATTETQYF	TGTGCCAGCAGCCAAGACTTTGGGGCCACGACAGAGACCCAGTACTTC
TRBJ1-3	-	TRBV19	-	CASSSQGFNYGYTIYF	TGTGCCAGTAGTTCTCAGGGCTTTAACTATGGCTACACCATATATTTT
TRBJ2-6	many	TRBV20-1	-	CSARGTVGGALGSGANVLTF	TGCAGTGCTAGAGGCACCGTGGGGGGGGCCTTGGGCTCTGGGGCCAACGTCCTGACTTTC
TRBJ1-1	-	TRBV5-1	TRBD1	CASSSSGQVTNTEAFF	TGCGCCAGCAGCTCATCAGGACAGGTTACGAACACTGAAGCTTTCTTT
TRBJ1-4	many	TRBV6-5	TRBD1	CASSHSRAGGKKLFF	TGTGCCAGCAGTCACTCGAGGGCAGGGGGAAAAAAACTGTTTTTT
TRBJ1-1	few	TRBV5-4	TRBD1	CASSFGTGNTEAFF	TGTGCCAGCAGCTTCGGGACAGGGAACACTGAAGCTTTCTTT
TRBJ2-1	many	TRBV6-2/TRBV6-3	TRBD1	CASRGGTGDLYNEQFF	TGTGCCAGCAGGGGCGGGACAGGGGACCTTTACAATGAGCAGTTCTTC
TRBJ1-1	-	TRBV2	-	CASSEHPNTEAFF	TGTGCCAGCAGTGAGCATCCGAACACTGAAGCTTTCTTT
TRBJ2-2	many	TRBV7-9	TRBD1	CASSLVFDRGNTGELFF	TGTGCCAGCAGCTTAGTATTCGACAGGGGAAATACCGGGGAGCTGTTTTTT
TRBJ2-1	many	TRBV20-1	TRBD2	CSATLGLAGGHTYNEQFF	TGCAGTGCTACGTTGGGACTAGCGGGGGGGCACACCTACAATGAGCAGTTCTTC
TRBJ1-4	-	TRBV5-1	TRBD1	CAGSSRQGNEKPFF	TGCGCCGGCAGCTCGAGACAGGGAAATGAAAAACCGTTTTTT
TRBJ2-1	many	TRBV15	-	CATSERDSPEQFF	TGTGCCACCAGCGAACGGGACTCCCCTGAGCAGTTCTTC
TRBJ1-6	-	TRBV6-2/TRBV6-3	-	CATQPGRGWSPLHF	TGTGCCACGCAACCAGGACGGGGATGGTCACCCCTCCACTTT
TRBJ2-3	many	TRBV11-2	TRBD2	CASSLARGGWYF	TGTGCCAGCAGCTTAGCTCGGGGAGGGTGGTATTTT
TRBJ2-7	many	TRBV5-1	TRBD1	CASSLVDRVYEQYF	TGCGCCAGCAGCTTGGTCGACAGGGTTTACGAGCAGTACTTC
TRBJ2-3	-	TRBV7-6	-	CACSQGDTQYF	TGTGCCTGCAGTCAGGGAGATACGCAGTACTTT
TRBJ2-1	many	TRBV10-3	TRBD1	CAISGTGGPNEQFF	TGTGCCATCAGTGGGACAGGGGGCCCCAATGAGCAGTTCTTC
TRBJ2-2	many	TRBV7-7	-	CASSLDSGTGELFF	TGTGCTAGCAGCTTAGATAGCGGAACCGGGGAGCTGTTTTTT
TRBJ2-3	many	TRBV7-6	-	CASSVTDTQYF	TGTGCCAGCAGCGTAACAGATACGCAGTATTTT
TRBJ2-3	many	TRBV6-5	TRBD2	CASRATSGTDTQYF	TGTGCCAGCAGGGCCACTAGCGGCACAGATACGCAGTATTTT
TRBJ1-5	few	TRBV6-5	-	CASSHGGNQPQHF	TGTGCCAGCAGTCACGGGGGAAATCAGCCCCAGCATTTT
TRBJ1-5	many	TRBV6-6	-	CASIGGGNQPQHF	TGTGCCAGCATTGGCGGGGGCAATCAGCCCCAGCATTTT
TRBJ1-6	many	TRBV28	-	CASSTPNYAYNSPLHF	TGTGCCAGCAGTACCCCTAACTACGCCTATAATTCACCCCTCCACTTT
TRBJ1-5	many	TRBV19	-	CASNRGSNQPQHF	TGTGCCAGTAATCGTGGGTCAAATCAGCCCCAGCATTTT
TRBJ1-1	few	TRBV7-8	TRBD1	CASSLDAGGFTEAFF	TGTGCCAGCAGCTTAGATGCAGGGGGGTTCACTGAAGCTTTCTTT
TRBJ1-4	many	TRBV2	TRBD1	CASSEALRQGAQKLFF	TGTGCCAGCAGTGAAGCGCTTCGACAGGGGGCGCAAAAACTGTTTTTT
TRBJ2-3	-	TRBV12-5	TRBD1	CASGRQGARDTQYF	TGTGCTAGTGGTCGACAGGGGGCCAGAGATACGCAGTATTTT
TRBJ2-2	-	TRBV7-9	-	CAPSPGGTGGLFF	TGTGCCCCCAGCCCGGGTGGCACCGGGGGGCTGTTTTTT
TRBJ1-3	many	TRBV4-3	-	CASSQERTLGRGSGNTIYF	TGCGCCAGCAGCCAAGAGCGGACTTTGGGCAGGGGCTCTGGAAACACCATATATTTT
TRBJ1-2	many	TRBV14	-	CASSQDVRTYGYTF	TGTGCCAGCAGCCAAGATGTCCGGACCTATGGCTACACCTTC
TRBJ2-7	-	TRBV29-1	TRBD1	CSARLGLGRPGQDTYEQYF	TGCAGCGCGCGACTCGGGTTAGGGAGACCGGGACAGGATACCTACGAGCAGTACTTC
TRBJ2-5	many	TRBV19	TRBD1	CASSRGRGETQYF	TGTGCCAGCTCCAGGGGGCGCGGAGAGACCCAGTACTTC
TRBJ2-2	many	TRBV6-2/TRBV6-3	TRBD1	CASKDRDRGMSGELFF	TGTGCCAGCAAGGACCGGGACAGGGGAATGTCCGGGGAGCTGTTTTTT
TRBJ1-5	many	TRBV19	-	CASRDRSNQPQHF	TGTGCCAGTAGGGACAGAAGCAATCAGCCCCAGCATTTT
TRBJ1-5	many	TRBV6-5	-	CASSYSQYSNQPQHF	TGTGCCAGCAGTTACTCGCAGTATAGCAATCAGCCCCAGCATTTT
TRBJ1-3	many	TRBV18	TRBD1	CASGQGSSGNTIYF	TGTGCCAGCGGACAGGGGAGCTCTGGAAACACCATATATTTT
TRBJ1-4	-	TRBV20-1	TRBD1	CSARTQGGNEKLFF	TGCAGTGCTAGGACACAGGGGGGGAATGAAAAACTGTTTTTT
TRBJ1-5	many	TRBV24-1	-	CATSRGSNQPQHF	TGTGCCACCAGTCGAGGAAGCAATCAGCCCCAGCATTTT
TRBJ1-5	many	TRBV19	TRBD1	CASRPTSRTGYQPQHF	TGTGCCAGTAGGCCAACTTCTCGGACAGGTTATCAGCCCCAGCATTTT
TRBJ2-1	many	TRBV6-6	-	CASSHSNGRNEQFF	TGTGCCAGCAGTCACTCGAACGGGCGCAATGAGCAGTTCTTC
TRBJ1-5	-	TRBV11-2	-	CASSFYICSARGGGALVGPQHF	-
TRBJ2-1	many	TRBV4-3	-	CASSQDTTRGYNEQFF	TGCGCCAGCAGCCAAGATACGACCCGAGGTTACAATGAGCAGTTCTTC
TRBJ1-4	-	TRBV10-3	-	CAIRTRRQEKLFF	TGTGCCATCAGAACAAGACGGCAGGAAAAACTGTTTTTT